This section outlines one T cell receptor beta chain sequence together with its context. A J-beta primer mix and a sample-barcoded 5' primer were used in a second PCR of about 6 to 12 cycles. Via MiXCR, TCRdb re-called the 5' RACE reads, giving one row per CDR3 protein. The sample holds about 800,000 distinct CDR3 sequences, about 25% seen once. This specimen comes from a study of blood T cells in healthy people across ages. These data also formed part of another study, on T cells of mothers and their children.

Sequenced sample: blood. The receptor comes from a boy between 5 and 17 years old in good health.

CDR3 nucleotides: TGTGCCAGCAGCTTAGTCGTGGAGGCCTACGAGCAGTACTTC. Translation gives CASSLVVEAYEQYF. J is TRBJ2-7 and V is TRBV7-8, with a weak D call TRBD2 (5 bases). CDR1 and CDR2 (germline): SGHVS, FQNEAQ. CDR3 length: 14 residues. The ends were cut back, 1 base at V and 2 bases at J, with 9 bases in the middle.